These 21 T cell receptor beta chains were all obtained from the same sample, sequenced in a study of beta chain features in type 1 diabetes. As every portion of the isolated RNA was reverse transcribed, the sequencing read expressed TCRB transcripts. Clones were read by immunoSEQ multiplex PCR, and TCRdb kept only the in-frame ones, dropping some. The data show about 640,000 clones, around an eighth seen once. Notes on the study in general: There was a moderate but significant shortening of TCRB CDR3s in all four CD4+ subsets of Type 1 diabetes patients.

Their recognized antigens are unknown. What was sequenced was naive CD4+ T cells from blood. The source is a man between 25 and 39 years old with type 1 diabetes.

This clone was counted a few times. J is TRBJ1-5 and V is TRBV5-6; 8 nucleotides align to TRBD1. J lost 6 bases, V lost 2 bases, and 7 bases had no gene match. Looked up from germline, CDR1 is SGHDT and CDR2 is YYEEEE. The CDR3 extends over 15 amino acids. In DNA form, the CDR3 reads TGTGCCAGCAGCTTAGGGCAGGGGGCAGGTCAGCCCCAGCATTTT. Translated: CASSLGQGAGQPQHF.

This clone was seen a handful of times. CDR3: CASSYRRGFGNEQFF. DNA of the CDR3: TGTGCCAGCAGTTATAGGAGGGGTTTTGGGAATGAGCAGTTCTTC. The rearrangement links TRBV6-5 to TRBJ2-1; tentatively, D is TRBD2 (6 bases). CDR1 and CDR2 from the germline V gene are MNHEY and SVGAGI. The CDR3 length is 15 residues. Trimming took off 3 bases at V and 7 bases at J, with 16 bases between the two ends.

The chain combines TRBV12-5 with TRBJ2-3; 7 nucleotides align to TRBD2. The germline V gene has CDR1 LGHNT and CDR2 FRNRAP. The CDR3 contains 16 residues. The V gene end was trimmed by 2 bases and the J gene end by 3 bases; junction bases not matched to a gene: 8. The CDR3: CASGLMASGGTDTQYF. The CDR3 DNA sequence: TGTGCTAGTGGTTTGATGGCTAGCGGTGGGACAGATACGCAGTATTTT.

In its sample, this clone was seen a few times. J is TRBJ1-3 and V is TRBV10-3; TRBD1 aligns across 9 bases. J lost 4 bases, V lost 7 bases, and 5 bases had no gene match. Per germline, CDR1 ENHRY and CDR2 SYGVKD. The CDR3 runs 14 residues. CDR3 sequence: CAITPGTGGNTIYF. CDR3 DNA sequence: TGTGCCATCACCCCCGGGACAGGGGGAAACACCATATATTTT.

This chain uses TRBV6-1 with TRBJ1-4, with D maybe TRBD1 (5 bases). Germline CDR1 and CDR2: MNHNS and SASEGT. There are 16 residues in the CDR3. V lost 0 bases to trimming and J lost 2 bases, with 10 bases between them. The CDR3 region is CASSEAHGATNEKLFF. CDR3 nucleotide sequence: TGTGCCAGCAGTGAAGCGCATGGGGCCACTAATGAAAAACTGTTTTTT.

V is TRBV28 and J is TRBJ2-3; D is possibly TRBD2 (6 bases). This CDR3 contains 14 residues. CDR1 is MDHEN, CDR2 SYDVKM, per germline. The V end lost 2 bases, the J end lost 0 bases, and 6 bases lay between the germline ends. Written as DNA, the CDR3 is TGTGCCAGCAGTTTAGGGGGGAGCACAGATACGCAGTATTTT. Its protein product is CASSLGGSTDTQYF.

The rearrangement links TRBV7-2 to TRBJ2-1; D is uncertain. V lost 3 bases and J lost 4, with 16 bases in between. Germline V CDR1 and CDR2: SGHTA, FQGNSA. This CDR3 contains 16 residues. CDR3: CASSFGRPRQYNEQFF. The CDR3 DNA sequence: TGTGCCAGCAGCTTCGGTAGGCCTAGACAATACAATGAGCAGTTCTTC.

The CDR3 protein is CASSLGQEVVDTQYF. Here the CDR3 DNA reads TGTGCCAGCAGCCTAGGACAGGAGGTGGTGGATACGCAGTATTTT. V usage is TRBV7-9 and J usage is TRBJ2-3, with 7 nucleotides matching TRBD1. CDR1 SEHNR and CDR2 FQNEAQ come from the germline V gene (reference sequence). V lost 5 bases to trimming and J lost 6 bases; unmatched junction nucleotides: 11. The CDR3 is 15 residues long. The complete variable domain, with remaining parts taken from reference TRBV7-9 and TRBJ2-3, reads DTGVSQNPRHKITKRGQNVTFRCDPISEHNRLYWYRQTLGQGPEFLTYFQNEAQLEKSRLLSDRFSAERPKGSFSTLEIQRTEQGDSAMYLCASSLGQEVVDTQYFGPGTRLTVL.

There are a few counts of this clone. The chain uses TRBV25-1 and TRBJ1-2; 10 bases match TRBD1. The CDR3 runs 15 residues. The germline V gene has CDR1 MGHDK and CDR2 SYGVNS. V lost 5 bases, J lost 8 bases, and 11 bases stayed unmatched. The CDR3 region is CASSRDRGGSSGYTF. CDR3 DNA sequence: TGTGCCAGCAGTCGGGACAGGGGAGGGAGCAGCGGCTACACCTTC.

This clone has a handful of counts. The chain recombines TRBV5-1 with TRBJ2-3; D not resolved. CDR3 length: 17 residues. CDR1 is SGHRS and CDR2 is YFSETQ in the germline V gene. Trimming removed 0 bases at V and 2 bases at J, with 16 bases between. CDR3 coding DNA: TGCGCCAGCAGCTTGGCATTGGACCTGACCCACACAGATACGCAGTATTTT. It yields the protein CASSLALDLTHTDTQYF.

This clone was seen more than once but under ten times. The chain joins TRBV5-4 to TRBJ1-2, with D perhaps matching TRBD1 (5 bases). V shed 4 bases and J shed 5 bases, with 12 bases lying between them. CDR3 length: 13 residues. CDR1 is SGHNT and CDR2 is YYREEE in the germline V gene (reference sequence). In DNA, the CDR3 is TGTGCCAGCAGCACTGGGACGGAATATGGCTACACCTTC. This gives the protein CASSTGTEYGYTF.

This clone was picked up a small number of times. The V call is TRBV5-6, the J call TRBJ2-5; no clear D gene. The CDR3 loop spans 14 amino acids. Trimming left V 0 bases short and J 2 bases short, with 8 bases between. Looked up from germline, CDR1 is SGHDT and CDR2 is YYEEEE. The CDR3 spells CASSLDDEQETQYF. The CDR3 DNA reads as TGTGCCAGCAGCTTGGACGATGAACAAGAGACCCAGTACTTC. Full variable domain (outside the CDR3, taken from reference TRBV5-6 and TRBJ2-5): DAGVTQSPTHLIKTRGQQVTLRCSPKSGHDTVSWYQQALGQGPQFIFQYYEEEERQRGNFPDRFSGHQFPNYSSELNVNALLLGDSALYLCASSLDDEQETQYFGPGTRLLVL.

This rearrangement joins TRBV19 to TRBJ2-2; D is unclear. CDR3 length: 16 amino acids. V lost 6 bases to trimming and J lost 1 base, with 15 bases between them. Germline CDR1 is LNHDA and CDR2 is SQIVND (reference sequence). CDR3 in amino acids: CASSHQLGWNTGELFF. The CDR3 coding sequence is TGTGCCAGTAGCCACCAATTAGGGTGGAACACCGGGGAGCTGTTTTTT.

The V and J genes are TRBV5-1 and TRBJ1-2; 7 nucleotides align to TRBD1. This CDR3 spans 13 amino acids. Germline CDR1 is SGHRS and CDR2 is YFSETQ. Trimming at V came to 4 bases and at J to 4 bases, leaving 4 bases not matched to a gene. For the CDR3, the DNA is TGCGCCAGCAGCGAGGACAGGACCTATGGCTACACCTTC. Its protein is CASSEDRTYGYTF.

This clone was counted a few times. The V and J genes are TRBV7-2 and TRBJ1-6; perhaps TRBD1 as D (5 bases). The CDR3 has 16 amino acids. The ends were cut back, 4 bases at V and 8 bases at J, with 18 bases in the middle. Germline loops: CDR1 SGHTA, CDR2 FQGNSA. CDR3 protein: CASSSRRTGVDSPLHF. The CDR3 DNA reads TGTGCCAGCAGCTCTCGGAGAACAGGCGTGGATTCACCCCTCCACTTT.

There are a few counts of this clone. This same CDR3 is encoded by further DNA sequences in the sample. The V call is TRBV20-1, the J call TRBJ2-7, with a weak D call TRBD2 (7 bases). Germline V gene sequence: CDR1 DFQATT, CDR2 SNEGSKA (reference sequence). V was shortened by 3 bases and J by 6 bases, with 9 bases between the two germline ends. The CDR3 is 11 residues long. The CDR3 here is CSARGGGEQYF. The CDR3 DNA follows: TGCAGTGCTAGGGGAGGGGGCGAGCAGTACTTC.

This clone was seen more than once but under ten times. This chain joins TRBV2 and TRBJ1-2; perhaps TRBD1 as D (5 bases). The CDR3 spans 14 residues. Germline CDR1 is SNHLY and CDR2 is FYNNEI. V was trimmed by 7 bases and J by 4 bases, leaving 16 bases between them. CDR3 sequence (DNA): TGTGCCAGCACGGTTGGGGCGGGGAGCTATGGCTACACCTTC. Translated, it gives CASTVGAGSYGYTF.

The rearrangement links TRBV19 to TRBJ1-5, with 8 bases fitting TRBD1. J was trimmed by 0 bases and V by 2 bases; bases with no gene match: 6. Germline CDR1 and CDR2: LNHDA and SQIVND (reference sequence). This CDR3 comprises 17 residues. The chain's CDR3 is CASSIRGDRFSNQPQHF. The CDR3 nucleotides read TGTGCCAGTAGTATAAGAGGGGACAGGTTTAGCAATCAGCCCCAGCATTTT.

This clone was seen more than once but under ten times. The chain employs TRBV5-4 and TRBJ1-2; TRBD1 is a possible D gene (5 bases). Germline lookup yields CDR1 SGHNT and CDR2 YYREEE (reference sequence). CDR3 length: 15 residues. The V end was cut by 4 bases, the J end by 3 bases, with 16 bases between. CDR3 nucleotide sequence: TGTGCCAGCAGCATGGGGACGGATACATACTATGGCTACACCTTC. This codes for CASSMGTDTYYGYTF.

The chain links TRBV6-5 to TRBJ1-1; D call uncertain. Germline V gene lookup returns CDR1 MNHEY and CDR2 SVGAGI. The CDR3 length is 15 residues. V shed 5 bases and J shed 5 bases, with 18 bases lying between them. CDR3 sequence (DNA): TGTGCCAGCAGTCAAGACGGGATCTTGGGGACTGAAGCTTTCTTT. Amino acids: CASSQDGILGTEAFF.

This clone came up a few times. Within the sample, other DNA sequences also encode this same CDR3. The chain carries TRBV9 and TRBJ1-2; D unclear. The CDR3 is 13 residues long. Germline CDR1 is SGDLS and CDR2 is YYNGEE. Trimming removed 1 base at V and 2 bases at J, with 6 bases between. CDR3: CASSVSGNYGYTF. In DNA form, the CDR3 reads TGTGCCAGCAGCGTATCGGGGAACTATGGCTACACCTTC.